This T cell receptor (beta chain) stems from a study of cytomegalovirus exposure and HLA in healthy donors. Notes on the study in general: Indistinguishable V segments such as TRBV6-2 and TRBV6-3 were excluded.

Remarks on this clone: Its cognate antigen is unknown.

The primer mix had 60 Vbeta and 13 Jbeta primers. Only in-frame clones appear in the TCRdb table, and some are missing; sequencing was by immunoSEQ multiplex PCR. This sample has more than 85,000 clones, with approximately 63% found just once. The CDR3 spans 13 residues. The junction had 2 bases not matched to a gene; V was cut back by 9 bases and J by 2 bases. The V gene's germline CDR1 is WSHSY and CDR2 SAAADI. The donors (healthy individuals) were bone marrow donors. Nominal health characterized the donors when sampled, though unrecorded immune exposures were likely. The sequence was collected from a woman younger than 45 in good health and CMV-seronegative. Sequenced sample: PBMCs. The chain employs TRBV10-2 and TRBJ2-1, with 9 bases fitting TRBD1. This chain's CDR3 is CASGQGPYNEQFF. CDR3 coding DNA: TGCGCCAGTGGACAGGGGCCCTACAATGAGCAGTTCTTC.